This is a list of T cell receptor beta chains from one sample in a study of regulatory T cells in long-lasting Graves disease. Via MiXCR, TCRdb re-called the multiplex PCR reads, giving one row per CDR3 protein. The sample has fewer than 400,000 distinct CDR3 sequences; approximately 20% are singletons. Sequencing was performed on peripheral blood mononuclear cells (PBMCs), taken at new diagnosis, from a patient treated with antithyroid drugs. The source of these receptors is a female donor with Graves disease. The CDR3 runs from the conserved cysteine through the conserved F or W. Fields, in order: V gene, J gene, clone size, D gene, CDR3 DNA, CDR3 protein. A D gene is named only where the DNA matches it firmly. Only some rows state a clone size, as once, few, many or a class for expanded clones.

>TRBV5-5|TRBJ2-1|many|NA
TGTGCCAGCAGCTTGGCTTCGGGCCATGAGCAGTTCTTC
CASSLASGHEQFF
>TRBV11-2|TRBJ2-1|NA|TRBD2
TGTGCCAGCAGCTTAGACAGCGGGGCGCAGCAGTTCTTC
CASSLDSGAQQFF
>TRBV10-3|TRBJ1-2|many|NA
TGTGCCATCAGTGAGAGGGGAGGCGATGGCTACACCTTC
CAISERGGDGYTF
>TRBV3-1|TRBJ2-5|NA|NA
TGTGCCAGCAGGCTACGGGAGTCGAGGGGGGAGACCCAGTACTTC
CASRLRESRGETQYF
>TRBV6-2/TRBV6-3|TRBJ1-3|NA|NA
TGTGCCAGCACCATGGGTACAACCTCTGGAAACACCATATATTTT
CASTMGTTSGNTIYF
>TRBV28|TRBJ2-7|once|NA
TGTGCCAGCAGTCCACCATACAGGCCCCGACCCCCCGCCGACGAGCAGTACTTC
CASSPPYRPRPPADEQYF
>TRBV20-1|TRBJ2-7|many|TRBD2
TGCAGTGCTAGAGATCCGACTAGCAACGAGCAGTACTTC
CSARDPTSNEQYF
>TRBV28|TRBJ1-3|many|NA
TGTGCCAGCAGTTCCGAAGGTTCCTCTGGAAACACCATATATTTT
CASSSEGSSGNTIYF
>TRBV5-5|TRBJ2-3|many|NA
TGTGCCAGCATAGCAAGCGACGGTACGCAGTATTTT
CASIASDGTQYF
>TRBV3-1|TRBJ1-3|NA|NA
TGTTCCAGCAGCCATGCTGGGTCCCTAGCTGGAAACACCATATATTTT
CSSSHAGSLAGNTIYF
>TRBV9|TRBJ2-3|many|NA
TGTGCCAGCAGCGAGGGCAGAATCCGCACAGATACGCAGTATTTT
CASSEGRIRTDTQYF
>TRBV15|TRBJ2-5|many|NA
TGTGCCACCAGCAGAGATTTGGGAGGAGAGACCCAGTACTTC
CATSRDLGGETQYF
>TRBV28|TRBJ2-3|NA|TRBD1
TGTGCCAGCAGTCCGGACAGGGCTAAAGATACGCAGTATTTT
CASSPDRAKDTQYF
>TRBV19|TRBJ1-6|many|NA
TGTGCCAGTAGTATGTGGAGGACTAATTCACCCCTCCACTTT
CASSMWRTNSPLHF
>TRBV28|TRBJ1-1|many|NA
TGTGCCAGCAGTTTTAGGAACACTGAAGCTTTCTTT
CASSFRNTEAFF
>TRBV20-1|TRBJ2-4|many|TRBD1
TGCAGTGCTCGCCGAGACAGGGGGGTCGACGCCATTCAGTACTTC
CSARRDRGVDAIQYF
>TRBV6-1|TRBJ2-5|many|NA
TGTGCCAGCAATGAAAATATGGGGGCGGAGACCCAGTACTTC
CASNENMGAETQYF
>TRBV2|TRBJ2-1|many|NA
TGTGCCAGCAGGGGGGGACAGAATGAGCAGTTCTTC
CASRGGQNEQFF
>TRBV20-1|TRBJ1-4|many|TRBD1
TGCAGTGCTAGGGGGGCCGGACAGGGATCAACTAATGAAAAACTGTTTTTT
CSARGAGQGSTNEKLFF
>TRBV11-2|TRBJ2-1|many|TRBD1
TGTGCCAGCAGCTCCCCCGCCGGGACAGAAAAGTCCTTC
CASSSPAGTEKSF
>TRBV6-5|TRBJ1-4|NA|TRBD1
TGTGCCAGCAGTTACGGGGACAGTGCAACTAATGAAAAACTGTTTTTT
CASSYGDSATNEKLFF
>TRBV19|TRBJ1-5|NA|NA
TGTGCCAGTAGTATACCCGATTTGGGGGACAATCAGCCCCAGCGTTTT
CASSIPDLGDNQPQRF
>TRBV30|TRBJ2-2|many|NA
TGTGCCTGGACCGTTCCCGGAGGGAACACCGGGGAGCTGTTTTTT
CAWTVPGGNTGELFF
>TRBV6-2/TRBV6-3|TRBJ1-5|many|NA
TGTGCCAGCAGTCTATCCACGAATCAGCCCCAGCATTTT
CASSLSTNQPQHF
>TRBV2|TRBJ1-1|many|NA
TGTGCCAGCAGGGACCTGGCGGGCACTGAAGCTTTCTTT
CASRDLAGTEAFF
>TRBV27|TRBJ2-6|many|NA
TGTGCCAGCAGCCTTAGGGGCACAGGGTTCAGCTCTGGGGCCAACGTCCTGACTTTC
CASSLRGTGFSSGANVLTF
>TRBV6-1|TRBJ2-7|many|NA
TGTGCCGACCCCCTAAGGGGGGGGTACGAGCAGTACTTC
CADPLRGGYEQYF
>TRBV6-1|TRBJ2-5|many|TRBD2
TGTGCCAGCAGGAAACTAGCGGGAGAGGCAGAGACCCAGTACTTC
CASRKLAGEAETQYF
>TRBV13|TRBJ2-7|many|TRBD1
TGTGCCAGCAGCTCCGGTGGGACAGCCTCCTACGAGCAGTACTTC
CASSSGGTASYEQYF
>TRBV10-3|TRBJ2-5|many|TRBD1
TGTGCCATGGGACAGGAGGCGAACCAAGAGACCCAGTACTTC
CAMGQEANQETQYF
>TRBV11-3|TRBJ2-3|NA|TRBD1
TGTGCCAGCACCTTACGGCAGGGGGCCTTCACAGATACGCAGTATTTT
CASTLRQGAFTDTQYF
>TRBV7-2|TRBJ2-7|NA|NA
TGTGCCAGCAGCTTGGCAGGGTTGGGCGAGCAGTACTTC
CASSLAGLGEQYF
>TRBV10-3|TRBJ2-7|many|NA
TGTGCCATCAGTGAGTCGTCTGCGTTATACGAGCAGTACTTC
CAISESSALYEQYF
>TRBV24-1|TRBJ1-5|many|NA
TGTGCCACCAGTAGCCCACCATATAGCAATCAGCCCCAGCATTTT
CATSSPPYSNQPQHF
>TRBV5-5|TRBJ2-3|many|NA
TGTGCCAGCAGCCCGACCCCCGACAGTTTCTTCACAGATACGCAGTATTTT
CASSPTPDSFFTDTQYF
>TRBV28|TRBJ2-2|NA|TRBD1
TGTGCCAGCAGAAGACAGGGTAACACCGGGGAGCTGTTTTTT
CASRRQGNTGELFF
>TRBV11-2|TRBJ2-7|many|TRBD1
TGTGCCAGCAGCAAGGGACAGGGCTCCTACGAGCAGTACTTC
CASSKGQGSYEQYF
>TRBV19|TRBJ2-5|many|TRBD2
TGTGCCAGTGCAGGGACTAGCGGGCTACAAGAGACCCAGTACTTC
CASAGTSGLQETQYF
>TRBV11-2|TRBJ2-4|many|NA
TGTGCCAGCAGCCCGAGACTACAGGGCTCCCTGACCAAAAACATTCAGTACTTC
CASSPRLQGSLTKNIQYF
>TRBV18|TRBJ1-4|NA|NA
TGTGCCAGCTCATCCAAACAGGTCAATACTAATGAAAAACTGTTTTTT
CASSSKQVNTNEKLFF
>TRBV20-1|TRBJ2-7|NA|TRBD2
TGCAGTGCTAGGGCTAGCGGGTACGAGCAGTACTTC
CSARASGYEQYF
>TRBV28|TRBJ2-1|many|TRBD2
TGTGCCAGCGCCTGGGGCCTGAAGACGAGGACTAGCGGGAATCCACAAGAGCAGTTCTTC
CASAWGLKTRTSGNPQEQFF